The 15 T cell receptor beta chains given below trace back to one sample, sequenced in a study of shared clonotypes between healthy human individuals. This table comes from immunoSEQ multiplex PCR, and its TCRdb copy is limited to in-frame clones, with some not included. The table lists about 1.5 million clones, roughly 96% of them singletons. Sequences were obtained from naive CD4+ T cells sorted from blood. Noted subset: CD45RA+ positively selected. Receptors originate from a man under 40 in good health.

For the CDR3, the DNA is TGTGCCAGCTCAGACCGGACAGGGCGGGACTATGGCTACACCTTC. As protein: CASSDRTGRDYGYTF. The gene calls are TRBV18 and TRBJ1-2, with TRBD1 identical over 8 bases. The CDR3 is 15 amino acids. Germline CDR1 reads KGHSH; CDR2 reads LQKENI. Trimming removed 5 bases from V and 3 bases from J; junction bases left unmatched: 8.

A remark on this clone: This same CDR3 is encoded by further DNA sequences in the sample. The V and J genes are TRBV5-4 and TRBJ2-2; D is undetermined. The CDR3 sequence is 12 residues long. The ends were cut back, 1 base at V and 7 bases at J, with 5 bases in the middle. Germline V gene lookup returns CDR1 SGHNT and CDR2 YYREEE (reference sequence). The CDR3 DNA is TGTGCCAGCAGCTTGTATGGCGGGGAGCTGTTTTTT. This sequence encodes CASSLYGGELFF.

The chain combines TRBV21-1 with TRBJ2-7; TRBD2, the table's D call, lacks a check against the DNA. TRBV21-1 is a known pseudogene. CDR3 size: 17 residues. Written as DNA, the CDR3 is TGTGCCAGCAGCAAAGTTGTCGAGACGTCTCAACTATACGAGCAGTACTTC. This gives the protein CASSKVVETSQLYEQYF.

The chain employs TRBV4-3 and TRBJ2-5, with TRBD1 as a possible D gene (6 bases). Germline V gene data show CDR1 as LGHNA and CDR2 as YSLEER. V was shortened by 1 base and J by 4 bases, with 13 bases between the two germline ends. The CDR3 sequence is 15 residues long. The CDR3 region is CASSQGGQGRETQYF. Written as DNA, the CDR3 is TGCGCCAGCAGCCAAGGGGGGCAGGGAAGAGAGACCCAGTACTTC.

Concerning this clone itself: The same CDR3 can be traced to other DNA sequences in this sample. The chain combines TRBV19 with TRBJ2-2, with D tentatively TRBD2 (6 bases). This CDR3 region has 14 residues. Trimming shortened V by 3 bases and J by 1 base, and 6 bases separated the two germline ends. Germline V gene sequence: CDR1 LNHDA, CDR2 SQIVND (reference sequence). CDR3 amino acids: CASSIGGNTGELFF. Written as DNA, the CDR3 is TGTGCCAGTAGTATCGGGGGGAACACCGGGGAGCTGTTTTTT. The variable domain in full, completed from reference TRBV19 and TRBJ2-2, reads DGGITQSPKYLFRKEGQNVTLSCEQNLNHDAMYWYRQDPGQGLRLIYYSQIVNDFQKGDIAEGYSVSREKKESFPLTVTSAQKNPTAFYLCASSIGGNTGELFFGEGSRLTVL.

Concerning this clone itself: Other nucleotide sequences in the sample specify the same CDR3. The V gene is TRBV7-2, the J gene TRBJ2-7; TRBD1 aligns across 7 bases. From germline, CDR1 is SGHTA and CDR2 FQGNSA. The CDR3 runs to 14 residues. The V segment lost 1 base and the J segment 1 base; nucleotides outside the gene matches: 1. In DNA form, the CDR3 reads TGTGCCAGCAGCTTAGGGACAGGATCCTACGAGCAGTACTTC. Translating gives CASSLGTGSYEQYF.

The genes are TRBV28 and TRBJ1-3; D might be TRBD1 (6 bases). V lost 2 bases, J lost 3 bases, and 8 bases lay in between. In germline, CDR1 is MDHEN, CDR2 SYDVKM. The CDR3 runs to 14 residues. This CDR3 reads CASSLGTFGNTIYF. The CDR3 DNA follows: TGTGCCAGCAGTTTAGGGACATTTGGAAACACCATATATTTT.

As regards this clone: This same CDR3 is encoded by further DNA sequences in the sample. This chain uses TRBV19 with TRBJ2-2; D unresolved. CDR1 is LNHDA and CDR2 is SQIVND in the germline V gene (reference sequence). The CDR3 totals 14 residues. With 3 bases removed from V and 2 bases from J, the gap between germline ends came to 7 bases. This CDR3 is CASSIGSNTGELFF. The CDR3 nucleotides read TGTGCCAGTAGTATTGGCAGTAACACCGGGGAGCTGTTTTTT.

The rearrangement links TRBV6-1 to TRBJ2-7; no reliable D call. The V gene lost 2 bases and the J gene lost 2 bases, with 10 bases spanning the gap. Per germline, CDR1 MNHNS and CDR2 SASEGT. The CDR3 contains 14 residues. The CDR3 DNA follows: TGTGCCAGCAGTGAAATGGGTTCCCCCTACGAGCAGTACTTC. Its translation is CASSEMGSPYEQYF.

The J gene is TRBJ2-1, the V gene TRBV5-1; 7 bases are shared with TRBD1. Losses at the gene ends were 3 bases for V and 4 bases for J; bases not matched to a gene: 7. Per the germline V gene, CDR1 is SGHRS and CDR2 is YFSETQ. The CDR3 runs 15 residues. The CDR3 spells CASSSPGQTYNEQFF. The CDR3 coding sequence is TGCGCCAGCAGCTCTCCGGGACAGACATACAATGAGCAGTTCTTC.

The chain combines TRBV11-2 with TRBJ2-7; TRBD2 aligns across 7 bases. The CDR3 contains 15 residues. The germline V gene encodes CDR1 SGHAT and CDR2 FQNNGV. V lost 3 bases, J lost 3 bases, and 8 bases stayed unmatched. In nucleotides, the CDR3 is TGTGCCAGCAGCTTTGGCGGGAGTTACAACTACGAGCAGTACTTC. It encodes CASSFGGSYNYEQYF.

Details on this clone: The identical CDR3 is also encoded by other nucleotide sequences in the sample. The rearrangement joins TRBV19 to TRBJ1-5; 9 nucleotides agree with TRBD1. CDR1 is LNHDA, CDR2 SQIVND, per germline (reference sequence). Trimming removed 6 bases from V and 0 bases from J; junction bases left unmatched: 6. CDR3 size: 16 residues. Written as DNA, the CDR3 is TGTGCCAGTAGGAGTACAGGGGGCGTTAGCAATCAGCCCCAGCATTTT. This gives the protein CASRSTGGVSNQPQHF.

This sequence joins TRBV5-1 and TRBJ1-4, with D possibly TRBD1 on 5 matching bases. Germline CDR1 reads SGHRS; CDR2 reads YFSETQ. V lost 7 bases and J lost 8, with 15 bases in between. The CDR3 consists of 13 residues. The chain's CDR3 is CASCPGGGEKLFF. CDR3 DNA: TGCGCCAGCTGCCCCGGTGGGGGAGAAAAACTGTTTTTT.

This clone occurred once. V and J are TRBV30 and TRBJ2-1; TRBD2 matches 11 bases. Germline V lookup: CDR1 GTSNPN, CDR2 SVGIG (reference sequence). V was clipped by 2 bases and J by 5 bases; unmatched bases: 5. This CDR3 has 15 residues. CDR3 nucleotides: TGTGCCTGGAGTTCCGGGACTAGCGGCCACAATGAGCAGTTCTTC. Amino acids: CAWSSGTSGHNEQFF. Based on the CDR3 plus reference TRBV30 and TRBJ2-1, the full variable domain is SQTIHQWPATLVQPVGSPLSLECTVEGTSNPNLYWYRQAAGRGLQLLFYSVGIGQISSEVPQNLSASRPQDRQFILSSKKLLLSDSGFYLCAWSSGTSGHNEQFFGPGTRLTVL.

V is TRBV19 and J is TRBJ2-7; the match to TRBD2 covers 8 bases. Unmatched junction bases numbered 13, after V lost 3 bases and J lost 6 bases. The CDR3 consists of 16 residues. Germline lookup yields CDR1 LNHDA and CDR2 SQIVND (reference sequence). The CDR3 nucleotides read TGTGCCAGTAGTATCAGTCGGGCGGGAGGAGGAAGCGAGCAGTACTTC. Protein: CASSISRAGGGSEQYF.